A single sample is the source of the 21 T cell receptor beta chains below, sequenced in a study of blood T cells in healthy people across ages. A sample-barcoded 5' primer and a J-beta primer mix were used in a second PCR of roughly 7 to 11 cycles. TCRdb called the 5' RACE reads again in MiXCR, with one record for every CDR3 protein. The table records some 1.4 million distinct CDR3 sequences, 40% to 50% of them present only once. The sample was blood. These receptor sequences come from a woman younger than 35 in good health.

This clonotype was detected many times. The CDR3 region has the DNA TGTGCCATCAGCGAGCGGACGCAAGAGACCCAGTACTTC. Translated: CAISERTQETQYF. The rearrangement links TRBV10-3 to TRBJ2-5; weak D call: TRBD2 (5 bases). Germline V gene sequence: CDR1 ENHRY, CDR2 SYGVKD. This CDR3 has 13 residues. V gave up 6 bases and J gave up 2 bases, with 10 bases separating them.

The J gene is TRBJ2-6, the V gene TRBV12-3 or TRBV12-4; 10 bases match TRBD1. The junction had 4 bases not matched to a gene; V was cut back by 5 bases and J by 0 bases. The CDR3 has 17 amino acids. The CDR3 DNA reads TGTGCCAGCAGTCAGACAGGGGGCTCCTCTGGGGCCAACGTCCTGACTTTC. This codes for CASSQTGGSSGANVLTF.

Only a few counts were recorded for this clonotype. CDR3 in amino acids: CASSRDRVMSYEQYF. CDR3 coding DNA: TGTGCCAGCAGTCGAGACAGGGTAATGTCCTACGAGCAGTACTTC. The chain joins TRBV7-9 to TRBJ2-7; 7 bases line up with TRBD1. The CDR3 spans 15 residues. Germline CDR1 and CDR2: SEHNR and FQNEAQ (reference sequence). Trimming removed 6 bases from V and 1 base from J; junction bases left unmatched: 9.

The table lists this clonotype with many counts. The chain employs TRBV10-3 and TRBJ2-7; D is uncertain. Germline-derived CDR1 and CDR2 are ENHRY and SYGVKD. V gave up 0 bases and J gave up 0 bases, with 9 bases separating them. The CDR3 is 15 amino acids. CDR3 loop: CAISESAAHSYEQYF. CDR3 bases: TGTGCCATCAGTGAGTCGGCAGCTCACTCCTACGAGCAGTACTTC.

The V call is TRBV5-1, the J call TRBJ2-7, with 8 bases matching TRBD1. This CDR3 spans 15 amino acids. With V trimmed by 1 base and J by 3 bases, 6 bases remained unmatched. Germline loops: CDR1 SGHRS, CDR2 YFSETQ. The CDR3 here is CASSLFSGGDYEQYF. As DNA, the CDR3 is TGCGCCAGCAGCTTGTTCTCAGGGGGCGACTACGAGCAGTACTTC.

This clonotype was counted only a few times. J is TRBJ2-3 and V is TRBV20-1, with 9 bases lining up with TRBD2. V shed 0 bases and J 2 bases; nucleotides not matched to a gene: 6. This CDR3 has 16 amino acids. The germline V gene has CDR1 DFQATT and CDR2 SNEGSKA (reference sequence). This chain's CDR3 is CSARDSRLAATDTQYF. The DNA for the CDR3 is TGCAGTGCTAGAGATAGTCGACTAGCGGCCACAGATACGCAGTATTTT.

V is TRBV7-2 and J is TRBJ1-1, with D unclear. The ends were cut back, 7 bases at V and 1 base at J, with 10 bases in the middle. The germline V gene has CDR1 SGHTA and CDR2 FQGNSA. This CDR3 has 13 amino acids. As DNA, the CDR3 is TGTGCCAGCAACGTACAACGGAACACTGAAGCTTTCTTT. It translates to CASNVQRNTEAFF.

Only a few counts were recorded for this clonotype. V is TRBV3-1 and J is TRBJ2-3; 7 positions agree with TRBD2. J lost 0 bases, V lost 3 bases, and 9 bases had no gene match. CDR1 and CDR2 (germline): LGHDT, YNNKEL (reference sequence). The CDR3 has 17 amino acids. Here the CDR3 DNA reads TGTGCCAGCAGCCACCGGGGGTCGCGGGGGAGCACAGATACGCAGTATTTT. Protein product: CASSHRGSRGSTDTQYF.

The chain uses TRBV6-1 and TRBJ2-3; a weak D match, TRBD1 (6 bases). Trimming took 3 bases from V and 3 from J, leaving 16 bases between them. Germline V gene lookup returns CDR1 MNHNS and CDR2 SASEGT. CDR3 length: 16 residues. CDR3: CASSDPNRDRTDTQYF. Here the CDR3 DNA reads TGTGCCAGCAGTGACCCAAACAGGGATAGGACAGATACGCAGTATTTT.

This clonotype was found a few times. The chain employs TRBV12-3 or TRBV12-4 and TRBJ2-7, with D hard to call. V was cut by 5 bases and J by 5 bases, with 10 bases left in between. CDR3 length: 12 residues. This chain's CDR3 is CASSHRGDEQYF. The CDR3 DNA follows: TGTGCCAGCAGTCATAGAGGAGACGAGCAGTACTTC.

The CDR3 spells CASSLKGLGTPIYNEQFF. In DNA form, the CDR3 reads TGTGCCAGCAGCTTAAAGGGCTTGGGAACGCCCATCTACAATGAGCAGTTCTTC. The genes are TRBV7-3 and TRBJ2-1, with no clear D. The CDR3 is 18 amino acids. Germline-derived CDR1 and CDR2 are SGHTA and FQGTGA. The ends were cut back, 1 base at V and 3 bases at J, with 19 bases in the middle.

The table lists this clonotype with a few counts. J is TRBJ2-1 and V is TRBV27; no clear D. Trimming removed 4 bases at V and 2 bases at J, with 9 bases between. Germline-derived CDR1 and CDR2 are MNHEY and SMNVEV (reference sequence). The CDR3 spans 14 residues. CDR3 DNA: TGTGCCAGCAGTTCTCTGGGCCCCTACAATGAGCAGTTCTTC. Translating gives CASSSLGPYNEQFF.

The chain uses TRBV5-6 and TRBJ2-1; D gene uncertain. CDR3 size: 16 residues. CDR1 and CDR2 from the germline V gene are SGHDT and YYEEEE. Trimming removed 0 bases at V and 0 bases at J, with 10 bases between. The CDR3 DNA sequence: TGTGCCAGCAGCTTGGTAGGGCCCCGCTCCTACAATGAGCAGTTCTTC. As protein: CASSLVGPRSYNEQFF.

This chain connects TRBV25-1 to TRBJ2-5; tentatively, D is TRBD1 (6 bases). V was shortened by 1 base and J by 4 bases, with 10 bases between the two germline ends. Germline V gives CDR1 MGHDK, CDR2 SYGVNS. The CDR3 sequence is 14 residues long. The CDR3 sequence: CASSESAGAETQYF. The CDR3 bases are TGTGCCAGCAGTGAATCGGCAGGGGCAGAGACCCAGTACTTC.

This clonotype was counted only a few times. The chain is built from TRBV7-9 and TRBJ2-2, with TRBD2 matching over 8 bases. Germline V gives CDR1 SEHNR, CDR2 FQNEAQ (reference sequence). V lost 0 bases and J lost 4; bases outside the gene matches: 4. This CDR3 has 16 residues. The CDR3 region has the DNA TGTGCCAGCAGCTTAGCGGCTAGCGGGTTCACCGGGGAGCTGTTTTTT. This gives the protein CASSLAASGFTGELFF.

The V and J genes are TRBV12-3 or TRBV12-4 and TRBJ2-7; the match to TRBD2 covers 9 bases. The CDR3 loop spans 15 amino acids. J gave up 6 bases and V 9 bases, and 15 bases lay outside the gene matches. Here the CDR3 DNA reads TGTGCCAGTAGGCCGACCGGCGGGGGGGCTCCCGAGCAGTACTTC. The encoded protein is CASRPTGGGAPEQYF.

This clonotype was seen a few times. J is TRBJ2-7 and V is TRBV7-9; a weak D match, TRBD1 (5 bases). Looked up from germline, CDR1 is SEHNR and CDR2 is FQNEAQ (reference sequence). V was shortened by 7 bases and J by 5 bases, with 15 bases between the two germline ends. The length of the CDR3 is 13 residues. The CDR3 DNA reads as TGTGCCAGCAAAGGCAGGGCGGACCACGAGCAGTACTTC. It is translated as CASKGRADHEQYF.

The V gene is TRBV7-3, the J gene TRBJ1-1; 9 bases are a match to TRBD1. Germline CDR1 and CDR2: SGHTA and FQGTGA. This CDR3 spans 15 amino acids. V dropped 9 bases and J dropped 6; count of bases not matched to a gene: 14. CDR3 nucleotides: TGTGCCAGTAGCCCACTGGTACAGGGGGCGGCTGAAGCTTTCTTT. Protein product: CASSPLVQGAAEAFF.

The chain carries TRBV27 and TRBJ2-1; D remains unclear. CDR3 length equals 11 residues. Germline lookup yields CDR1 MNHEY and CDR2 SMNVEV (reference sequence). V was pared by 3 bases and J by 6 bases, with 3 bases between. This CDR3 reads CASSFFNEQFF. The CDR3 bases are TGTGCCAGCAGTTTCTTCAATGAGCAGTTCTTC.

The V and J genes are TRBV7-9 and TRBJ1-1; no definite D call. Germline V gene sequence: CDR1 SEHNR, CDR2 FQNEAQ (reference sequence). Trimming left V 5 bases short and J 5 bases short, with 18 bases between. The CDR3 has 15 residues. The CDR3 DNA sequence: TGTGCCAGCAGCCCTTTGGCCGGCTCGGGAACTGAAGCTTTCTTT. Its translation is CASSPLAGSGTEAFF.

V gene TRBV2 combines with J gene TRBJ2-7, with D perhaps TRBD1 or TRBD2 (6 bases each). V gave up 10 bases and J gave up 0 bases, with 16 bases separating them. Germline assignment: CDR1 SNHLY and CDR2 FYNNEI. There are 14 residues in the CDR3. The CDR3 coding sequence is TGTGCCACTCGGAGGGGGGAGTTCTCCTACGAGCAGTACTTC. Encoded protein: CATRRGEFSYEQYF.